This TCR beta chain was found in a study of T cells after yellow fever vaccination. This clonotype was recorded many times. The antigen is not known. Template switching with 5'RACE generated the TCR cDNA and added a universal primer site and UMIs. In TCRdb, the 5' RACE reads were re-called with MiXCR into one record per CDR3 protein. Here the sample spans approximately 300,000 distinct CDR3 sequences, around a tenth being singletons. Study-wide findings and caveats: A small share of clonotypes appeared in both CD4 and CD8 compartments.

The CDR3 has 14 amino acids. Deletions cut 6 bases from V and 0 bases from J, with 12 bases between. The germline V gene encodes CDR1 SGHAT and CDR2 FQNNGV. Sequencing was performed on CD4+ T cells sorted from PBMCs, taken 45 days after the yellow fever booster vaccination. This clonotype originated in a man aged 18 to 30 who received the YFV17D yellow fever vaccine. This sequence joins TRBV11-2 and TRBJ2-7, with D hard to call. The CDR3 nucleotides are TGTGCCAGCAGACAGCAGACGACCTCCTACGAGCAGTACGTC. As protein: CASRQQTTSYEQYV.